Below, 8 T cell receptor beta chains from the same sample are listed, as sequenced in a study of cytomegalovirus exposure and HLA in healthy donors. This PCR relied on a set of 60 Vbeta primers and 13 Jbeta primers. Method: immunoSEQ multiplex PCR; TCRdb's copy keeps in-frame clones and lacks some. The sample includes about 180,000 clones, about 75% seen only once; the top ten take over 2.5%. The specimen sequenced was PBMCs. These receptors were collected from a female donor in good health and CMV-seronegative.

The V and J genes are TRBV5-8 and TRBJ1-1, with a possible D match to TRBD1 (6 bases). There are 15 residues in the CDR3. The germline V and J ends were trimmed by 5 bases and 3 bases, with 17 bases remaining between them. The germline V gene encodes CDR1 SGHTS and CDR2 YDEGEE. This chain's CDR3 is CASSRGGVLDTEAFF. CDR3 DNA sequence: TGTGCCAGCAGTCGAGGGGGGGTCTTGGACACTGAAGCTTTCTTT.

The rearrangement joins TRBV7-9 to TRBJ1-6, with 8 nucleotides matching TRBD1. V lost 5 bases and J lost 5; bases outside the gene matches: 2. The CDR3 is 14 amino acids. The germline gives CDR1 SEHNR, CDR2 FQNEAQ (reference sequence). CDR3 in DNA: TGTGCCAGCAGCCTGACAGGGGATAATTCACCCCTCCACTTT. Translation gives CASSLTGDNSPLHF. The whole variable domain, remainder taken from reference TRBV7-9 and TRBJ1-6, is DTGVSQNPRHKITKRGQNVTFRCDPISEHNRLYWYRQTLGQGPEFLTYFQNEAQLEKSRLLSDRFSAERPKGSFSTLEIQRTEQGDSAMYLCASSLTGDNSPLHFGNGTRLTVT.

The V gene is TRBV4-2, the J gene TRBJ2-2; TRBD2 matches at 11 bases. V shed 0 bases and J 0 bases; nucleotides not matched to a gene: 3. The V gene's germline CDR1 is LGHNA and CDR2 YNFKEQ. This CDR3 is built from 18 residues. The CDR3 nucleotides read TGTGCCAGCAGCCAAGAACTAGCGGGAGAGCCGAACACCGGGGAGCTGTTTTTT. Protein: CASSQELAGEPNTGELFF.

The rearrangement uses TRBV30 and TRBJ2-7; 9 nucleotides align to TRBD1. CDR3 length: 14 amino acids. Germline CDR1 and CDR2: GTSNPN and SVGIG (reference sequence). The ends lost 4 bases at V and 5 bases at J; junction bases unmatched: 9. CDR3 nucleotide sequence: TGTGCCTGGACCCCAGGGGACAGGGTGAACGAGCAGTACTTC. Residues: CAWTPGDRVNEQYF.

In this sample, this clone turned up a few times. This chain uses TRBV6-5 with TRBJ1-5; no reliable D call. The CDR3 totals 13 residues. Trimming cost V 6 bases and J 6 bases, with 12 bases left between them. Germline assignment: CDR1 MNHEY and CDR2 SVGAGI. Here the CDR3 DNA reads TGTGCCAGCAGAACTCGGGAGCGTCAGCCCCAGCATTTT. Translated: CASRTRERQPQHF.

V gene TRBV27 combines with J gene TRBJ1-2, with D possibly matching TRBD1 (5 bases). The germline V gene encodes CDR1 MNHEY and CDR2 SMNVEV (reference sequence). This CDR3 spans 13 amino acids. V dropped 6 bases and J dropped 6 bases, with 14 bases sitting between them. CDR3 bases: TGTGCCAGCAGGGGGGGATTAGCCCATGGCTACACCTTC. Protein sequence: CASRGGLAHGYTF.

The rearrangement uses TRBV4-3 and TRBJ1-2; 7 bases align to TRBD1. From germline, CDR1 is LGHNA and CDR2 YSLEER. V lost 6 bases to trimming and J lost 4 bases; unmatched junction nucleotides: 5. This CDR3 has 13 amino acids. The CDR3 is CASSRGGSYGYTF. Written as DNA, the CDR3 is TGCGCCAGCAGTCGAGGGGGCTCCTATGGCTACACCTTC.

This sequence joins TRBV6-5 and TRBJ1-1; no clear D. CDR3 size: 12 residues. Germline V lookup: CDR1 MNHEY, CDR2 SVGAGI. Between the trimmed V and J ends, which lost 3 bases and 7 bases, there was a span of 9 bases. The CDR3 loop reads CASSYSGSEAFF. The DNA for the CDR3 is TGTGCCAGCAGTTATTCGGGTAGTGAAGCTTTCTTT.